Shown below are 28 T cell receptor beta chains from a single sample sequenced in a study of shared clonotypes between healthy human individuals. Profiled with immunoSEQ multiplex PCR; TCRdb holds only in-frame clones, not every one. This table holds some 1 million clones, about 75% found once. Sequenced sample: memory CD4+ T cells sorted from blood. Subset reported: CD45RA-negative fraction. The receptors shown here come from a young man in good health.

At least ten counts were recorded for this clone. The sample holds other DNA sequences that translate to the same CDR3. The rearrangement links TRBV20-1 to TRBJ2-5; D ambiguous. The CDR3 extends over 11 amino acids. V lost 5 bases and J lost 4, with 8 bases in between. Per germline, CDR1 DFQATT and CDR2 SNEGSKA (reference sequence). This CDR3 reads CSAWWGETQYF. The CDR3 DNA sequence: TGCAGTGCTTGGTGGGGAGAGACCCAGTACTTC.

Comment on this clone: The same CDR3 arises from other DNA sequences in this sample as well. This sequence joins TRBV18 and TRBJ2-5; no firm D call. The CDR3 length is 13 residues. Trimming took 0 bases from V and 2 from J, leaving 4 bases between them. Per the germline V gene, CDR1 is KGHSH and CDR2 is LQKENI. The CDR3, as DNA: TGTGCCAGCTCACCACCTATACAAGAGACCCAGTACTTC. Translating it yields CASSPPIQETQYF.

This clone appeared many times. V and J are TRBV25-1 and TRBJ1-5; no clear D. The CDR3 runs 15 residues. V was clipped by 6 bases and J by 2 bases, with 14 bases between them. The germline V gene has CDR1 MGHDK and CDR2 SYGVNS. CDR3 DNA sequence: TGTGCCAGCAGCCACCGGCAGTTGGGCAATCAGCCCCAGCATTTT. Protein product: CASSHRQLGNQPQHF.

The CDR3 nucleotides are TGTGCCACCAGCAGAGATCTGGCAGGGTCACCAATTCACACTGAAGCTTTCTTT. This gives the protein CATSRDLAGSPIHTEAFF. The V and J genes are TRBV15 and TRBJ1-1; D perhaps matches TRBD1 (5 bases). V dropped 0 bases and J dropped 3 bases, with 20 bases sitting between them. The germline gives CDR1 LNHNV, CDR2 YYDKDF (reference sequence). The CDR3 is 18 amino acids. Full variable domain (missing parts from reference TRBV15 and TRBJ1-1): DAMVIQNPRYQVTQFGKPVTLSCSQTLNHNVMYWYQQKSSQAPKLLFHYYDKDFNNEADTPDNFQSRRPNTSFCFLDIRSPGLGDTAMYLCATSRDLAGSPIHTEAFFGQGTRLTVV.

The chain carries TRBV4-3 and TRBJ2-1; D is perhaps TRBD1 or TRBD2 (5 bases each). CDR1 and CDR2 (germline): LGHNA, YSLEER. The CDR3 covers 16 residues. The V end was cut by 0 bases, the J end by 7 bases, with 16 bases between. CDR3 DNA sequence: TGCGCCAGCAGCCAAGACCCCAGGGCGGGTGGAAATGAGCAGTTCTTC. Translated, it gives CASSQDPRAGGNEQFF.

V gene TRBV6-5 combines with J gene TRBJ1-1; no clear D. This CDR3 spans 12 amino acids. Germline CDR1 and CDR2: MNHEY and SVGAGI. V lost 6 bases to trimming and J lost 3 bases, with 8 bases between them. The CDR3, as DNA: TGTGCCAGCAGCCGTAGTGACACTGAAGCTTTCTTT. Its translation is CASSRSDTEAFF.

The CDR3 bases are TGTGCCAGCAGTTTCTACCTGGATACGGATGGCTACACCTTC. This sequence encodes CASSFYLDTDGYTF. The chain has TRBV28 and TRBJ1-2; D call uncertain. Trimming cost V 3 bases and J 6 bases, with 14 bases left between them. This CDR3 region has 14 residues. CDR1 and CDR2 from the germline V gene are MDHEN and SYDVKM.

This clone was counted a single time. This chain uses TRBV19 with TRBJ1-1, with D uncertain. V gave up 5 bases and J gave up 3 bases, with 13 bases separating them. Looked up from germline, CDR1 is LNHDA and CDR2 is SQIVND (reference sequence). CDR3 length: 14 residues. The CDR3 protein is CASSLYRGYTEAFF. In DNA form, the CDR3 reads TGTGCCAGTAGTCTCTACCGGGGTTACACTGAAGCTTTCTTT.

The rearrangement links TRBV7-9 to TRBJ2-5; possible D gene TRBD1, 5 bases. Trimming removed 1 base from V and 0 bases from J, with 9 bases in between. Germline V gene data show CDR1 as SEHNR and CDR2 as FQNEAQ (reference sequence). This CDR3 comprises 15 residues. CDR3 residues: CASSLGDRNQETQYF. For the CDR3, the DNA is TGTGCCAGCAGCTTAGGAGACAGAAACCAAGAGACCCAGTACTTC.

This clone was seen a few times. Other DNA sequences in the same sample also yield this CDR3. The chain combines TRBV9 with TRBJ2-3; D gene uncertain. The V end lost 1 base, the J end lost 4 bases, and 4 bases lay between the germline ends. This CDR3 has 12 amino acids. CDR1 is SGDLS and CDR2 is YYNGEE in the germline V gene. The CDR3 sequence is CASSVRADTQYF. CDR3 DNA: TGTGCCAGCAGCGTAAGGGCAGATACGCAGTATTTT.

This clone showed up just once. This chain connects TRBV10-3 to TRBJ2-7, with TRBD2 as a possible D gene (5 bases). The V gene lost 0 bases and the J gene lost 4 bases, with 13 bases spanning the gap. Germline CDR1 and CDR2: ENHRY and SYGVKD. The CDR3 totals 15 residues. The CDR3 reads CAISESDGLIYEQYF. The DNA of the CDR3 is TGTGCCATCAGTGAGTCGGACGGACTGATATACGAGCAGTACTTC.

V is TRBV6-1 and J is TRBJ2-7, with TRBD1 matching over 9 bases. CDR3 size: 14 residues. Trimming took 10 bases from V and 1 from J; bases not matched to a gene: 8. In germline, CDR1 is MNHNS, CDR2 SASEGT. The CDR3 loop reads CATLKGQGSYEQYF. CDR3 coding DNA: TGTGCCACCCTAAAGGGACAGGGATCCTACGAGCAGTACTTC.

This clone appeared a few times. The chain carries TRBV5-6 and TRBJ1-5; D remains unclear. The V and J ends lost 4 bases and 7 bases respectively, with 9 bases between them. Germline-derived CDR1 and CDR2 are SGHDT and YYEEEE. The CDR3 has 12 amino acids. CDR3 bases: TGTGCCAGCAGCCGCCGAGAGCAGCCCCAGCATTTT. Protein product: CASSRREQPQHF.

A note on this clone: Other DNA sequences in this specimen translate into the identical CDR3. CDR3 residues: CASSPPTGYGYTF. The CDR3 bases are TGTGCCAGCTCACCACCAACGGGCTATGGCTACACCTTC. The chain has TRBV18 and TRBJ1-2; D gene unclear. The CDR3 covers 13 residues. Germline V gives CDR1 KGHSH, CDR2 LQKENI. V lost 0 bases and J lost 4, with 6 bases in between.

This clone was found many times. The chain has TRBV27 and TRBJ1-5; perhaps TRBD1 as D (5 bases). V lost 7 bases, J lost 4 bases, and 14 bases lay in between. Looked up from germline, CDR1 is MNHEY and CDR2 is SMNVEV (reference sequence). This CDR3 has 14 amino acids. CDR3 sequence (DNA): TGTGCCAGCAAACCCGACAGTTATAATCAGCCCCAGCATTTT. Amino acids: CASKPDSYNQPQHF.

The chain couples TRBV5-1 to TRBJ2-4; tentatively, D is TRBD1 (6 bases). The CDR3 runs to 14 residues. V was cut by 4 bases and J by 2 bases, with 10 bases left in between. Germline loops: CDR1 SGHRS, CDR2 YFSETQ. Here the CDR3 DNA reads TGCGCCAGCAGCCCCGGGACAACCAAAAACATTCAGTACTTC. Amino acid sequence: CASSPGTTKNIQYF.

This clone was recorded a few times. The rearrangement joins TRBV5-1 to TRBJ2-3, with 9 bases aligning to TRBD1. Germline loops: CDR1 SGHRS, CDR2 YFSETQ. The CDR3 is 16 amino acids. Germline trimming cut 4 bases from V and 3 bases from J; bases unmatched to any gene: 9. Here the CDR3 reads CASSQEQGARTDTQYF. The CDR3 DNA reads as TGCGCCAGCAGCCAAGAACAGGGGGCGCGGACAGATACGCAGTATTTT.

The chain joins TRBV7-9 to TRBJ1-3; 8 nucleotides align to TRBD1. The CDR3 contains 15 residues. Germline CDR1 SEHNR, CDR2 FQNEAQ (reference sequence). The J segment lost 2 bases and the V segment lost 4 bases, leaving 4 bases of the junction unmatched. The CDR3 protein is CASSSVRGPGNTIYF. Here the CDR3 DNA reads TGTGCCAGCAGCTCCGTCAGGGGGCCTGGAAACACCATATATTTT.

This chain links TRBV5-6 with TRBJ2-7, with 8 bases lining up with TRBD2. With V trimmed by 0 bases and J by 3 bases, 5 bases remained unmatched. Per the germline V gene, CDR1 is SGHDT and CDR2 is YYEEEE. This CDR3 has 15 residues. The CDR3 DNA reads TGTGCCAGCAGCTTGGACTGGCGGGGGGACTACGAGCAGTACTTC. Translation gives CASSLDWRGDYEQYF.

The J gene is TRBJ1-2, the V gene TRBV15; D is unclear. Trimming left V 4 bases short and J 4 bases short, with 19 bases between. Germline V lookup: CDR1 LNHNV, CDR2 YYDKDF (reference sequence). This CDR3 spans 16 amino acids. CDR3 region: CATSNASERVGYGYTF. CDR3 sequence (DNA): TGTGCCACCAGCAACGCTTCGGAGAGGGTCGGCTATGGCTACACCTTC.

CDR3 region: CASRYGTTTSLQASTDTQYF. The CDR3, as DNA: TGCGCCAGCAGATATGGGACTACGACCTCTTTACAAGCCAGCACAGATACGCAGTATTTT. The chain links TRBV5-1 to TRBJ2-3; 7 bases are shared with TRBD2. The CDR3 sequence is 20 residues long. Trimming at V came to 5 bases and at J to 0 bases, leaving 21 bases not matched to a gene. Per germline, CDR1 SGHRS and CDR2 YFSETQ.

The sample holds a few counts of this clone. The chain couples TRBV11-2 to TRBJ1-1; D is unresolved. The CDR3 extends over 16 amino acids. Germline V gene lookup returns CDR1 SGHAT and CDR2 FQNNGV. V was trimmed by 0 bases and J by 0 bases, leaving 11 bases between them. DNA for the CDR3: TGTGCCAGCAGCTTAGATCCGGGTACAATGAACACTGAAGCTTTCTTT. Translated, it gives CASSLDPGTMNTEAFF.

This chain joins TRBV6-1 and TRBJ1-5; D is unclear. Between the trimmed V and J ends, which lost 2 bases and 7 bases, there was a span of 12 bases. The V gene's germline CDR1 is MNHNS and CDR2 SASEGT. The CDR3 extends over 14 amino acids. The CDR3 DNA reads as TGTGCCAGCAGTGAACTGGGCTTGAACCAGCCCCAGCATTTT. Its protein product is CASSELGLNQPQHF.

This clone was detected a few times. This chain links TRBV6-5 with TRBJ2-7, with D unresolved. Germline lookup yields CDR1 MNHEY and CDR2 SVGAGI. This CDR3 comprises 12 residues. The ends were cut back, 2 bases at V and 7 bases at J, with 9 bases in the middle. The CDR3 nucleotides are TGTGCCAGCAGTTACATGGGGTCGGAGCAGTACTTC. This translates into CASSYMGSEQYF.

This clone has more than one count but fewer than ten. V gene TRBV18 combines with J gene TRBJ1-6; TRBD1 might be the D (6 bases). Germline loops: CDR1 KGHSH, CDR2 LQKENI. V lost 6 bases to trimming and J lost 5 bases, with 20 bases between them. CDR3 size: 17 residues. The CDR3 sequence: CASSERAGGEHNSPLHF. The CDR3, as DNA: TGTGCCAGCTCGGAAAGGGCGGGGGGCGAACATAATTCACCCCTCCACTTT.

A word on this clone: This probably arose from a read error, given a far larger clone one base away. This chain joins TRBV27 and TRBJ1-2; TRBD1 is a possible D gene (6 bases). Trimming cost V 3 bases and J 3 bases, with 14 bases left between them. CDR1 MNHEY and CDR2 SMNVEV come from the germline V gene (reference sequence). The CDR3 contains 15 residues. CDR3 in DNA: TGTGCCAGCAGTTTGTCTCCAGGGGCGGACTATGGCTACACCTTC. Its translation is CASSLSPGADYGYTF.

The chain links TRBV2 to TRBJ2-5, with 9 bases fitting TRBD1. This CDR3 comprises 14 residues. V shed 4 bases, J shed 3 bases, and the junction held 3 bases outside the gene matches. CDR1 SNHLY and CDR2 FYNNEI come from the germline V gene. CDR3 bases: TGTGCCAGCAGTGGCGGGACAGGGAAAGAGACCCAGTACTTC. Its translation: CASSGGTGKETQYF.

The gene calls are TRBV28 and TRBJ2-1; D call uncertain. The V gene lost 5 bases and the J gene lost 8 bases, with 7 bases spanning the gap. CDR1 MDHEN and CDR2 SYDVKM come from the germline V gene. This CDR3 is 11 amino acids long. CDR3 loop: CASSKLYEQFF. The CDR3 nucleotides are TGTGCCAGCAGTAAGCTATATGAGCAGTTCTTC.